This T cell receptor (beta chain) was identified during a study of cytomegalovirus exposure and HLA in healthy donors. Across the whole study: HLA-typed donors contributed some 83 million unique TCRs, which were held in an early data release.

Amplification used 60 Vbeta primers and 13 Jbeta primers. Clones were read by immunoSEQ multiplex PCR, and TCRdb kept only the in-frame ones, dropping some. The sample table includes roughly 78,000 clones. The CDR3 is 14 residues long. Trimming shortened V by 4 bases and J by 3 bases, and 12 bases separated the two germline ends. The germline V gene has CDR1 MNHEY and CDR2 SVGAGI. Whole-study findings and limits: CMV serostatus was the sole immune exposure information available.

With respect to this clone: Antigen unknown.

The source is a boy aged 5-17 years in good health and CMV-seronegative. Sequencing was carried out using PBMCs. The chain combines TRBV6-5 with TRBJ1-2; tentatively, D is TRBD1 (6 bases). As DNA, the CDR3 is TGTGCCAGCAGTTCCGACAGGAAAGACTATGGCTACACCTTC. This gives the protein CASSSDRKDYGYTF.